The rows below give T cell receptor beta chains drawn from one sample of a study of Ad26.COV2.S vaccination and SARS-CoV-2 variants. Assay: immunoSEQ multiplex PCR; the TCRdb copy retains only in-frame clones and omits some. Of 350,000 to 500,000 clones in the sample, less than 95% are singletons; the top ten hold approximately 4.3%. Material: peripheral blood, obtained in a trial of Ad26.COV2.S vaccine versus placebo. The source is a person between 18 and 65 years old who received the Ad26.COV2.S COVID-19 vaccine or a placebo. Both conserved end residues are part of each CDR3. D genes are given only for firm matches. Clone size is not always given. Where it is, it says once, few, many or a class for expanded clones.

d_call j_call clone_size v_call cdr3_nt cdr3_aa
NA TRBJ1-1 NA TRBV7-2 TGTGCCAGCAGCTTATCGGCAGGGACGGGGTTGGCTTTCTTT CASSLSAGTGLAFF
TRBD2 TRBJ2-1 NA TRBV4-1 TGCGCCAGCAGCCAAGGCTTGACTAGCGGGTACAATGAGCAGTTCTTC CASSQGLTSGYNEQFF
NA TRBJ2-2 NA TRBV3-1/TRBV3-2 TGTGCCAGCAGCCATGGGCGCTGGTCCGGGGAGCTGTTTTTT CASSHGRWSGELFF
NA TRBJ2-7 NA TRBV5-1 TGCGCCAGCAGCTGGGGCGGTCATGACAGACGGTCCTACGAGCAGTACTTC CASSWGGHDRRSYEQYF
TRBD1 TRBJ1-2 NA TRBV6-2/TRBV6-3 TGTGCCAGCAGCAAACAGGGGGGCCTTAACTATGGCTACACCTTC CASSKQGGLNYGYTF
TRBD2 TRBJ2-2 NA TRBV19 TGTGCCAGTAGTATAGGAACTAGCGGGAGGGCGAACACCGGGGAGCTGTTTTTT CASSIGTSGRANTGELFF
NA TRBJ1-1 NA TRBV13 TGTGCCAGCAGCTTAAGAGTACAGTCGTACACTGAAGCTTTCTTT CASSLRVQSYTEAFF
NA TRBJ1-5 NA TRBV6-2/TRBV6-3 TGTGCCAGCAGTTACAACCACCCGGGGGATCAGCCCCAGCATTTT CASSYNHPGDQPQHF
TRBD2 TRBJ2-5 NA TRBV4-2 TGTGCCAGCAGCCAAGTGGAAGCGGGAGGGGGAGAGACCCAGTACTTC CASSQVEAGGGETQYF
NA TRBJ1-2 once TRBV21-1 TGTGCCAGCAGCAAAGGGGGGGGACAGGGATCTAATGGCTACACCTTC CASSKGGGQGSNGYTF
NA TRBJ1-5 NA TRBV7-2 TGTGCCAGCAGCCCGGGGGGGGGCGCGCAGCCCCAGCATTTT CASSPGGGAQPQHF
NA TRBJ2-1 NA TRBV5-6 TGTGCCAGCAGCTTGACTAGTCATTCCTTCCTGCTGGGGCAGTTCTTC CASSLTSHSFLLGQFF
NA TRBJ2-7 few TRBV27 TGTGCCAGCATAACAGGGTCGAAGGAGTACTTC CASITGSKEYF
TRBD1 TRBJ2-7 NA TRBV6-2/TRBV6-3 TGTGCCAGCAGCTTTTCCGGGACAGGGGTAAGCGAGCAGTACTTC CASSFSGTGVSEQYF
NA TRBJ1-2 NA TRBV6-6 TGTGCCAGCAGTTACGGGCCGACTAGTTATGGCTACACCTTC CASSYGPTSYGYTF
TRBD1 TRBJ1-2 NA TRBV5-6 TGTGCCAGCAGAAAGAAGGGACAGCCTACTAACTATGGCTACACCTTC CASRKKGQPTNYGYTF
TRBD1 TRBJ1-2 NA TRBV6-2/TRBV6-3 TGTGCCAGCAGTTACTGGGACAGGGAAAAAGATGGCTACACCTTC CASSYWDREKDGYTF
NA TRBJ2-2 NA TRBV25-1 TGTGCCAGCGCCGGACGGGAGAACACCGGGGAGCTGTTTTTT CASAGRENTGELFF
NA TRBJ1-3 once TRBV5-1 TGCGCCAGCAGCTTTCTCGAATCCTCTGGAAACACCATATATTTT CASSFLESSGNTIYF
TRBD1 TRBJ2-1 NA TRBV9 TGTGCCAGCAGCCCCACAGGGGGCAATGAGCAGTTCTTC CASSPTGGNEQFF
NA TRBJ2-6 once TRBV21-1 TGTGCCAGCAGCAAACTGGGACAGGGATCTGCTGAGCGGGACTCTGGGGCCAACGTCCTGACTTTC CASSKLGQGSAERDSGANVLTF
TRBD1 TRBJ2-2 NA TRBV19 TGTGCCAGTAGCGAAGGGACAGTAAACACCGGGGAGCTGTTTTTT CASSEGTVNTGELFF
NA TRBJ1-2 NA TRBV9 TGTGCCAGCAGCGTAGAAAGGACAGCGCGCCTCTATGGCTACACCTTC CASSVERTARLYGYTF
NA TRBJ2-7 NA TRBV11-2 TGTGCCAGCAGCTTAGATAGAGGAACAGCGGGCAGTCAGTACTTC CASSLDRGTAGSQYF
NA TRBJ1-2 NA TRBV4-1 TGCGCCAGCAGCCAAGGGGGCGAAACCCCCTGGGGGACCTTC CASSQGGETPWGTF
TRBD2 TRBJ2-5 NA TRBV11-2 TGTGCCAGCAGCCCCGGACTAGCGGGCCAAGAGACCCAGTACTTC CASSPGLAGQETQYF
NA TRBJ2-1 NA TRBV4-2 TGTGCCAGCAGCCAAGAGGACCCCGGGGGCGACAATGAGCAGTTCTTC CASSQEDPGGDNEQFF
TRBD1 TRBJ1-2 NA TRBV5-1 TGCGCCAGCAGTCGGGGGACAGGGGGCAACTATGGCTACACCTTC CASSRGTGGNYGYTF
TRBD2 TRBJ2-2 NA TRBV5-1 TGCGCCAGCAGCTTGTTGCCAGCGGGAGCCACCGGGGAGCTGTTTTTT CASSLLPAGATGELFF
NA TRBJ2-5 NA TRBV27 TGTGCCAGCATCACCCCTACAGGGTCCCAAGAGACCCAGTACTTC CASITPTGSQETQYF
TRBD1 TRBJ1-2 NA TRBV4-1 TGCGCCAGCAGCCCCCTAGACAGGGGGCCTAGTGGCTACACCTTC CASSPLDRGPSGYTF
NA TRBJ2-2 NA TRBV6-4 TGTGCCAGCAGTAATTCCGGGGAGCTGTTTTTT CASSNSGELFF
NA TRBJ2-5 NA TRBV12-3/TRBV12-4 TGTGCCAGCAGTTTCTCCGGAGAGACCCAGTACTTC CASSFSGETQYF
NA TRBJ1-3 NA TRBV28 TGTGCCAGCAGTTCCCAGGGGTTGCGAAACACCATATATTTT CASSSQGLRNTIYF
NA TRBJ1-5 NA TRBV6-5 TGTGCCAGCAGAAACAGGTTTAGAGAGAATCAGCCCCAGCATTTT CASRNRFRENQPQHF
NA TRBJ1-5 NA TRBV6-1 TGTGCCAGCAGTGAAGTCAGCCGGGGCAATCAGCCCCAGCATTTT CASSEVSRGNQPQHF
NA TRBJ2-1 NA TRBV29-1 TGCAGCGTTGGTCGGGCGGGATTAGGAAATGAGCAGTTCTTC CSVGRAGLGNEQFF
TRBD2 TRBJ2-7 NA TRBV13 TGTGCCAGCAGCTTACGTTGGGGGGAAGGGACTAGCGGGAGAAGGAGAGAGTACGAGCAGTACTTC CASSLRWGEGTSGRRREYEQYF
NA TRBJ1-5 once TRBV28 TGTGCCAGCCAAGATGTCGCGGGGCAAAGGACCCAGCATTTT CASQDVAGQRTQHF
NA TRBJ1-5 few TRBV7-9 TGTGCCAGCGGCTCTAATCAGCCCCAGCATTTT CASGSNQPQHF